Listed here are 3 T cell receptor beta chains from one sample, sequenced in a study of molecular identifiers for immune sequencing clone quantification. TCRdb re-derived calls from the PCR reads in MiXCR, one entry per CDR3 protein. The profile shows over 8,000 distinct CDR3 sequences, around 20% of them singletons. Sequenced input: naive CD8+ T cells from blood, with Jurkat cell RNA spiked in. The subset denotes: FACS-sorted CD8+CD4-CCR7+CD45RA+ naive T cells. The receptors derive from a human donor in good health. Some libraries in this study had Jurkat cell RNA spiked in.

With respect to this clonotype: A much larger clonotype is one base distant, so this may be a read error. The V call is TRBV7-9, the J call TRBJ1-2; possibly TRBD1 for D (5 bases). CDR1 is SEHNR and CDR2 is FQNEAQ in the germline V gene (reference sequence). The ends were cut back, 5 bases at V and 6 bases at J, with 16 bases in the middle. The CDR3 extends over 14 amino acids. The CDR3: CASSTSPGPDGYTF. Here the CDR3 DNA reads TGTGCCAGCAGCACGAGCCCAGGGCCCGATGGCTACACCTTC.

This clonotype was seen at least ten times. V is TRBV5-5 and J is TRBJ2-7, with no clear D. V lost 0 bases and J 3 bases, leaving 10 bases between the germline ends. The CDR3 covers 14 residues. The germline V gene has CDR1 SGHKS and CDR2 YYEKEE (reference sequence). Written as DNA, the CDR3 is TGTGCCAGCAGCTTGGGGCTTACCTACTACGAGCAGTACTTC. Its translation is CASSLGLTYYEQYF. Together with reference TRBV5-5 and TRBJ2-7, the CDR3 gives the full variable domain: DAGVTQSPTHLIKTRGQQVTLRCSPISGHKSVSWYQQVLGQGPQFIFQYYEKEERGRGNFPDRFSARQFPNYSSELNVNALLLGDSALYLCASSLGLTYYEQYFGPGTRLTVT.

On this clonotype: A much larger clone lies one base from this, so it may be a read error. This chain links TRBV5-3 with TRBJ1-5, with TRBD1 as a possible D gene (5 bases). Being an ORF, TRBV5-3 has a function that is uncertain. The CDR3 has 14 amino acids. CDR3: CASSQTDSNRPQHF. The CDR3 nucleotides are TGTGCCAGCAGCCAGACAGATAGCAATCGGCCCCAGCATTTT.